Included here is one TCR beta chain sequence, with context. Its antigen remains unknown. Construction of TCR beta libraries relied on iRepertoire HTBI primers and on Arm-PCR targeting CDR3 regions. TCRdb re-analysed the multiplex PCR reads in MiXCR, keeping a single row per CDR3 protein. The repertoire holds a few hundred thousand distinct CDR3 sequences, with around a fifth as singletons. Time point here: persistent/refractory GD, antithyroid drugs over 5 years with positive TRAb. The TCR library was made from RNA extracted from PBMCs. EDTA tubes received approximately 10 milliliters of drawn peripheral blood. The data were taken from a study of regulatory T cells in long-lasting Graves disease. At the level of the study: Persistent Graves' disease denoted over 5 years of antithyroid drugs plus positive TSH receptor antibodies.

Notes on the study in general: Persistent Graves' patients showed a TCR diversity that was lower than that of newly diagnosed ones.

Trimming cost V 6 bases and J 4 bases; bases outside gene matches: 10. The V gene's germline CDR1 is SQVTM and CDR2 ANQGSEA. CDR3 length equals 15 residues. This chain links TRBV29-1 with TRBJ2-2, with 8 bases lining up with TRBD2. This clonotype was sampled from a female donor with Graves disease. The sample here was peripheral blood mononuclear cells (PBMCs), taken when the disease was refractory, from a patient treated with antithyroid drugs. The DNA of the CDR3 is TGCAGCGTACTCATAGCGGGGTCGGGCACCGGGGAGCTGTTTTTT. Translated, it gives CSVLIAGSGTGELFF.